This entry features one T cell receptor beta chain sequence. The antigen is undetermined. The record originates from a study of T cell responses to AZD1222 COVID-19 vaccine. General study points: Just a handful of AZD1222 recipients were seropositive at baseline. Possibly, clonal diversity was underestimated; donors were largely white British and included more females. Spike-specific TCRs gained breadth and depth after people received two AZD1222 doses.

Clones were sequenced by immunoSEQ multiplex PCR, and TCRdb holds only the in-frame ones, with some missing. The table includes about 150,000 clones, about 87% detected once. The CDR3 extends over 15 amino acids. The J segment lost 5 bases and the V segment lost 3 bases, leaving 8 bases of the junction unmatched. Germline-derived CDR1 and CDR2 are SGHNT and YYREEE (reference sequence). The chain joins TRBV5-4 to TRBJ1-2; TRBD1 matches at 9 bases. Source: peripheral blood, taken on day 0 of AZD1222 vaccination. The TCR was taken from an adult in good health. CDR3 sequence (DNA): TGTGCCAGCAGCTGGGACAGGGTTTCTATATATGGCTACACCTTC. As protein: CASSWDRVSIYGYTF.